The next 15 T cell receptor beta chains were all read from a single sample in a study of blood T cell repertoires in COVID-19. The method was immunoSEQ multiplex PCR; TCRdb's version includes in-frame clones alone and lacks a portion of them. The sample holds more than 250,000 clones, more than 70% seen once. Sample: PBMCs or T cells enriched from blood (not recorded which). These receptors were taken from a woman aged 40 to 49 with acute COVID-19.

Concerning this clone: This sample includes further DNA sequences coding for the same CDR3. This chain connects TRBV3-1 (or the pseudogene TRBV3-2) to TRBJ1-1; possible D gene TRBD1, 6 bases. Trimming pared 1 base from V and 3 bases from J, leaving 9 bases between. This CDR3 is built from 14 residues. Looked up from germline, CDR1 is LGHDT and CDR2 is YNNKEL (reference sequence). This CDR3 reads CASSQGGPDTEAFF. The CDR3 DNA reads TGTGCCAGCAGCCAAGGGGGGCCAGACACTGAAGCTTTCTTT.

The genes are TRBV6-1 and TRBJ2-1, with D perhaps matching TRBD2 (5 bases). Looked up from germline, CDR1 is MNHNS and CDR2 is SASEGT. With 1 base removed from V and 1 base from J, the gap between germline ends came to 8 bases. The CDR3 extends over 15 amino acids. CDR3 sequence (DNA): TGTGCCAGCAGTGAAGGGAGCGGATCCTACAATGAGCAGTTCTTC. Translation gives CASSEGSGSYNEQFF.

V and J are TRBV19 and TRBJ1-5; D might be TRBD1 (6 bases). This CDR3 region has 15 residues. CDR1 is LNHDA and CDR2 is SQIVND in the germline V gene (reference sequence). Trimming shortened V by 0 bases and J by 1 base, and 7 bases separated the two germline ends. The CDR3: CASSIDQGSNQPQHF. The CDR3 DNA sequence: TGTGCCAGTAGTATAGATCAGGGGAGCAATCAGCCCCAGCATTTT.

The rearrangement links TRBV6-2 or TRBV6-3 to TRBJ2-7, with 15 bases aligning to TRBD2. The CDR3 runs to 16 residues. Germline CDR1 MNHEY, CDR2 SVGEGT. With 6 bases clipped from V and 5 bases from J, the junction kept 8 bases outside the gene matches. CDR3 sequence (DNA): TGTGCCAGCAGCCCCGGACTAGCGGGAGGGCCTCACGAGCAGTACGTC. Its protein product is CASSPGLAGGPHEQYV.

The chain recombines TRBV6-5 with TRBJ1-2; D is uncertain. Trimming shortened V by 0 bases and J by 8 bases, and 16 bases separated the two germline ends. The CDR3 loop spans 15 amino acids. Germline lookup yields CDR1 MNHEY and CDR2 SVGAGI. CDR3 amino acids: CASSYSRTGREGYTF. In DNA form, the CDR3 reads TGTGCCAGCAGTTACTCGAGGACCGGCCGGGAGGGCTACACCTTC.

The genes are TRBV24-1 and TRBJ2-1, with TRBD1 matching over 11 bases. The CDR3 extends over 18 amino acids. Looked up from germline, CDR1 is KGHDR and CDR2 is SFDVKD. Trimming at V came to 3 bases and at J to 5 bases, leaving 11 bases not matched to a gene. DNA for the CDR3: TGTGCCACCAGTGATACAAGCGGACAGGGGGCTTACCACAATGAGCAGTTCTTC. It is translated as CATSDTSGQGAYHNEQFF.

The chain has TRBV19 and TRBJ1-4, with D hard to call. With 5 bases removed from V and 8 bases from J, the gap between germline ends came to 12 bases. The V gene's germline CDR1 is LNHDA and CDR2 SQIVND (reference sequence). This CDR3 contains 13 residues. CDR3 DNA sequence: TGTGCCAGTAGTGGCGGATGGAGGGAAAAACTGTTTTTT. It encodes CASSGGWREKLFF.

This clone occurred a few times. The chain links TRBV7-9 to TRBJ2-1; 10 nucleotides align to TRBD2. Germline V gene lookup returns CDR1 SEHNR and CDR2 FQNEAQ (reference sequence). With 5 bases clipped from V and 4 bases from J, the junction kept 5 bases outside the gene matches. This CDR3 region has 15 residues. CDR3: CASSRGLAAYNEQFF. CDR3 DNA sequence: TGTGCCAGCAGCCGAGGACTAGCGGCTTACAATGAGCAGTTCTTC.

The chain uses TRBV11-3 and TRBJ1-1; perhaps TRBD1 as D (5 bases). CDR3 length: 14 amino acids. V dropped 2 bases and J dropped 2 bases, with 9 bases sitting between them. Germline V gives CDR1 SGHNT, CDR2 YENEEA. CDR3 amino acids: CASSLTGYNTEAFF. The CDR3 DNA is TGTGCCAGCAGCTTAACAGGATATAACACTGAAGCTTTCTTT.

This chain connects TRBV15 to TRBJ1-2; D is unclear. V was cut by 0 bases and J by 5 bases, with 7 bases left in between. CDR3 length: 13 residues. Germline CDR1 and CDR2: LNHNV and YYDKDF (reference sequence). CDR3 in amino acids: CATSRDLEYGYTF. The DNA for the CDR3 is TGTGCCACCAGCAGAGATCTGGAGTATGGCTACACCTTC.

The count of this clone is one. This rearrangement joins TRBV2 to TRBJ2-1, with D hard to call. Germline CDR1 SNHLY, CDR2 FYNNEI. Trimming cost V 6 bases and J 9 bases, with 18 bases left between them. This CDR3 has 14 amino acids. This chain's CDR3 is CASSADGRRVEQFF. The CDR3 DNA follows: TGTGCCAGCAGCGCCGATGGGCGACGCGTTGAGCAGTTCTTC.

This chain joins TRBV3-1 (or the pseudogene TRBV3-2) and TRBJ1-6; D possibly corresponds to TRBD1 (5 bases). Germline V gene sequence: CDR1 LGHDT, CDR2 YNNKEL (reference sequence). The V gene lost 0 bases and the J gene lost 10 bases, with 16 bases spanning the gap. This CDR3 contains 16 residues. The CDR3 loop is CASSQDWAGSSSPLHF. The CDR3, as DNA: TGTGCCAGCAGCCAAGACTGGGCAGGGTCCTCGTCACCCCTCCACTTT.

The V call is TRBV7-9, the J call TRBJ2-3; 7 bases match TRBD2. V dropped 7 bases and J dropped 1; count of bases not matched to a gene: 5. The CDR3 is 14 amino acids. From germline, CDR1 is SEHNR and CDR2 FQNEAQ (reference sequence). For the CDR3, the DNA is TGTGCCAGCATCAGAACTAGCGGCACAGATACGCAGTATTTT. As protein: CASIRTSGTDTQYF. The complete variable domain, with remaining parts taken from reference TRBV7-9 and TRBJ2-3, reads DTGVSQNPRHKITKRGQNVTFRCDPISEHNRLYWYRQTLGQGPEFLTYFQNEAQLEKSRLLSDRFSAERPKGSFSTLEIQRTEQGDSAMYLCASIRTSGTDTQYFGPGTRLTVL.

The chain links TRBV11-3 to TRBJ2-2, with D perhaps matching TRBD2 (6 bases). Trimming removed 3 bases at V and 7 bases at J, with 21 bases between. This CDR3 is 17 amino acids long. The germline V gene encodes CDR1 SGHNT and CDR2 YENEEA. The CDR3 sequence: CASSFGAGLRGGGELFF. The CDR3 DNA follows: TGTGCCAGCAGCTTCGGAGCGGGCCTCCGGGGCGGCGGGGAGCTGTTTTTT. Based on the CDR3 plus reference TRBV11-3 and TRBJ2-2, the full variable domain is EAGVVQSPRYKIIEKKQPVAFWCNPISGHNTLYWYLQNLGQGPELLIRYENEEAVDDSQLPKDRFSAERLKGVDSTLKIQPAELGDSAVYLCASSFGAGLRGGGELFFGEGSRLTVL.

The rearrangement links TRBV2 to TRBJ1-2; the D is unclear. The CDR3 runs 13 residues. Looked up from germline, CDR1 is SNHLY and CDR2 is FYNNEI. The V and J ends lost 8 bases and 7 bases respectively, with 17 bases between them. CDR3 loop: CASEQSPRGGYTF. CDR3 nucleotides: TGTGCCAGCGAACAGTCACCACGGGGTGGCTACACCTTC.